A single sample gave rise to the 27 T cell receptor beta chains below, sequenced in a study of shared clonotypes between healthy human individuals. Assay: immunoSEQ multiplex PCR; the TCRdb copy retains only in-frame clones and omits some. The table shows 170,000 or so clones, with approximately 61% occurring only once. The sequenced material came from memory CD4+ T cells sorted from blood. Subset specified: CD45RA-negative fraction. The source of these receptors is a man in his thirties or forties in good health.

The J gene is TRBJ2-7, the V gene TRBV15, with D possibly being TRBD1 (6 bases). Germline-derived CDR1 and CDR2 are LNHNV and YYDKDF (reference sequence). The CDR3 is made up of 16 amino acids. V was cut by 0 bases and J by 3 bases, with 15 bases left in between. The CDR3 spells CATSRDRDTAYYEQYF. In DNA form, the CDR3 reads TGTGCCACCAGCAGAGATCGGGACACGGCTTACTACGAGCAGTACTTC.

The CDR3 is CASSLVEKRAGVDNEQFF. Here the CDR3 DNA reads TGTGCCAGCAGCTTAGTTGAAAAACGGGCGGGAGTGGACAATGAGCAGTTCTTC. This chain connects TRBV11-2 to TRBJ2-1; 7 nucleotides align to TRBD2. The CDR3 contains 18 residues. CDR1 is SGHAT, CDR2 FQNNGV, per germline. Trimming removed 1 base from V and 5 bases from J; junction bases left unmatched: 14.

The V call is TRBV9, the J call TRBJ2-1; 10 bases map to TRBD2. From germline, CDR1 is SGDLS and CDR2 YYNGEE. With 4 bases clipped from V and 4 bases from J, the junction kept 11 bases outside the gene matches. The CDR3 has 17 amino acids. The CDR3 coding sequence is TGTGCCAGCAGCCCTGACAGCGGGAGGGCCGGTTACAATGAGCAGTTCTTC. Protein sequence: CASSPDSGRAGYNEQFF.

Of note for this clone: At the DNA level, this CDR3 is encoded by other sequences in the same sample as well. V gene TRBV5-1 combines with J gene TRBJ2-3; D might be TRBD2 (5 bases). The CDR3 spans 15 residues. With 2 bases removed from V and 0 bases from J, the gap between germline ends came to 10 bases. Germline V CDR1 and CDR2: SGHRS, YFSETQ. The CDR3 DNA reads TGCGCCAGCAGCTTACGGGGAGTCAGCACAGATACGCAGTATTTT. Its translation is CASSLRGVSTDTQYF.

This chain connects TRBV6-1 to TRBJ2-7, with 7 bases aligning to TRBD2. The ends lost 1 base at V and 6 bases at J; junction bases unmatched: 12. Germline-derived CDR1 and CDR2 are MNHNS and SASEGT. The CDR3 has 16 residues. The CDR3 sequence is CASSEEGLPASSEQYF. The DNA for the CDR3 is TGTGCCAGCAGTGAAGAGGGACTACCGGCCTCCAGCGAGCAGTACTTC.

V gene TRBV5-1 combines with J gene TRBJ2-2; 7 bases agree with TRBD2. The CDR3 has 18 residues. From germline, CDR1 is SGHRS and CDR2 YFSETQ. The V segment lost 4 bases and the J segment 5 bases; nucleotides outside the gene matches: 17. The CDR3 protein is CASSGETSLARKTGELFF. CDR3 bases: TGCGCCAGCAGCGGAGAGACTAGCCTTGCTAGGAAAACCGGGGAGCTGTTTTTT.

The chain is built from TRBV4-2 and TRBJ2-3, with 10 bases fitting TRBD2. This CDR3 region has 16 residues. The junction had 5 bases not matched to a gene; V was cut back by 0 bases and J by 5 bases. Germline CDR1 is LGHNA and CDR2 is YNFKEQ. This CDR3 reads CASSQDWLAGVDTQYF. CDR3 nucleotide sequence: TGTGCCAGCAGCCAAGATTGGCTAGCGGGAGTAGATACGCAGTATTTT.

The chain uses TRBV15 and TRBJ2-2; D call uncertain. Trimming took 0 bases from V and 5 from J, leaving 10 bases between them. The germline gives CDR1 LNHNV, CDR2 YYDKDF (reference sequence). The CDR3 spans 15 residues. The CDR3 region has the DNA TGTGCCACCAGCAGAGATATGTCAGAGACCGGGGAGCTGTTTTTT. Protein product: CATSRDMSETGELFF.

The chain carries TRBV7-3 and TRBJ2-2; perhaps TRBD1 as D (5 bases). V lost 1 base to trimming and J lost 8 bases, with 11 bases between them. CDR1 SGHTA and CDR2 FQGTGA come from the germline V gene. This CDR3 has 14 amino acids. CDR3 DNA: TGTGCCAGCAGCTTAAGTCAGGGCCTGGGGGAGCTGTTTTTT. Protein product: CASSLSQGLGELFF.

This chain links TRBV10-3 with TRBJ2-7, with TRBD2 as a possible D gene (6 bases). Trimming removed 9 bases from V and 5 bases from J, with 17 bases in between. CDR3 length: 13 amino acids. From germline, CDR1 is ENHRY and CDR2 SYGVKD. The CDR3 sequence: CAILQDYSNEQYF. The CDR3 coding sequence is TGTGCCATTTTACAGGACTATTCTAACGAGCAGTACTTC.

The chain couples TRBV5-6 to TRBJ2-6; D ambiguous. There are 16 residues in the CDR3. Germline values: CDR1 SGHDT, CDR2 YYEEEE. V lost 0 bases to trimming and J lost 0 bases, with 7 bases between them. This CDR3 reads CASSLAGRSGANVLTF. CDR3 bases: TGTGCCAGCAGCTTGGCCGGTCGCTCTGGGGCCAACGTCCTGACTTTC.

The V and J genes are TRBV11-2 and TRBJ2-2; a weak D match, TRBD1 (6 bases). Germline V CDR1 and CDR2: SGHAT, FQNNGV. The V end lost 2 bases, the J end lost 5 bases, and 12 bases lay between the germline ends. This CDR3 has 15 residues. The CDR3 spells CASSLLMGATGELFF. Written as DNA, the CDR3 is TGTGCCAGCAGCTTATTAATGGGGGCTACCGGGGAGCTGTTTTTT.

J is TRBJ2-1 and V is TRBV9; D ambiguous. Germline CDR1 SGDLS, CDR2 YYNGEE. The V end was cut by 4 bases, the J end by 0 bases, with 17 bases between. This CDR3 region has 17 residues. CDR3 residues: CASSPRKSWSSYNEQFF. The CDR3 bases are TGTGCCAGCAGCCCACGAAAGAGCTGGAGCTCCTACAATGAGCAGTTCTTC. Combining the CDR3 with reference TRBV9 and TRBJ2-1 gives the whole variable domain DSGVTQTPKHLITATGQRVTLRCSPRSGDLSVYWYQQSLDQGLQFLIQYYNGEERAKGNILERFSAQQFPDLHSELNLSSLELGDSALYFCASSPRKSWSSYNEQFFGPGTRLTVL.

The chain is built from TRBV14 and TRBJ2-2; 13 bases are a match to TRBD2. Germline CDR1 and CDR2: SGHDN and FVKESK. The CDR3 contains 16 residues. V lost 4 bases to trimming and J lost 7 bases; unmatched junction nucleotides: 6. In DNA, the CDR3 is TGTGCCAGCAGCCCGGGACTAGCGGGAAAATACGGGGAGCTGTTTTTT. Translated: CASSPGLAGKYGELFF.

This chain joins TRBV29-1 and TRBJ2-7; no firm D call. Between the trimmed V and J ends, which lost 4 bases and 0 bases, there was a span of 7 bases. Germline assignment: CDR1 SQVTM and CDR2 ANQGSEA. This CDR3 contains 12 residues. The CDR3 DNA reads as TGCAGCGTTGGACACAGCTCCTACGAGCAGTACTTC. Encoded protein: CSVGHSSYEQYF.

V is TRBV18 and J is TRBJ1-1, with D unclear. The germline V and J ends were trimmed by 2 bases and 6 bases, with 7 bases remaining between them. In germline, CDR1 is KGHSH, CDR2 LQKENI. This CDR3 is built from 12 residues. The CDR3 region has the DNA TGTGCCAGCTCACCAATAACGGCTGAAGCTTTCTTT. Translated: CASSPITAEAFF.

This chain links TRBV5-5 with TRBJ2-6; 7 nucleotides align to TRBD1. J lost 3 bases, V lost 2 bases, and 2 bases had no gene match. The CDR3 loop spans 15 amino acids. The germline gives CDR1 SGHKS, CDR2 YYEKEE (reference sequence). The CDR3 protein is CASSLTGVGANVLTF. The CDR3 DNA is TGTGCCAGCAGCTTAACAGGGGTTGGGGCCAACGTCCTGACTTTC.

This clone appeared a single time. The J gene is TRBJ2-7, the V gene TRBV5-4; TRBD1 matches at 10 bases. The germline V gene has CDR1 SGHNT and CDR2 YYREEE (reference sequence). V was clipped by 3 bases and J by 6 bases; unmatched bases: 6. The CDR3 covers 14 residues. The DNA of the CDR3 is TGTGCCAGCAGCTCCCCGGGACAGGGGATCGAGCAGTACTTC. As protein: CASSSPGQGIEQYF.

This clone has a count of ten or more. The V call is TRBV2, the J call TRBJ1-3, with D possibly matching TRBD1 (5 bases). Deletions cut 6 bases from V and 0 bases from J, with 15 bases between. CDR1 SNHLY and CDR2 FYNNEI come from the germline V gene. CDR3 size: 16 residues. The CDR3 nucleotides read TGTGCCAGCAGGGTTGGGACGGCCATCTCTGGAAACACCATATATTTT. Its translation is CASRVGTAISGNTIYF.

This clone showed up just a few times. The chain combines TRBV2 with TRBJ2-6, with TRBD1 as a possible D gene (7 bases). CDR1 is SNHLY, CDR2 FYNNEI, per germline. Trimming removed 4 bases at V and 2 bases at J, with 15 bases between. The CDR3 has 17 residues. CDR3 in amino acids: CASSGAGQTAGANVLTF. The CDR3, as DNA: TGTGCCAGCAGTGGGGCGGGACAGACGGCTGGGGCCAACGTCCTGACTTTC.

This clone was seen a single time. CDR3 residues: CASSLLWVNTEAFF. In DNA form, the CDR3 reads TGTGCCAGCAGTTTGCTATGGGTGAACACTGAAGCTTTCTTT. The rearrangement joins TRBV28 to TRBJ1-1; no firm D call. Trimming stripped 3 bases from V and 0 bases from J, with 8 bases between. Per germline, CDR1 MDHEN and CDR2 SYDVKM. The CDR3 is 14 amino acids.

CDR3 region: CASSLDLAGTYGYTF. The DNA for the CDR3 is TGTGCCAGCAGCTTAGATCTGGCAGGGACCTACGGCTACACCTTC. The rearrangement joins TRBV7-9 to TRBJ1-2; tentative D call: TRBD1 (5 bases). V dropped 1 base and J dropped 8 bases, with 17 bases sitting between them. Germline loops: CDR1 SEHNR, CDR2 FQNEAQ (reference sequence). This CDR3 contains 15 residues.

The chain links TRBV9 to TRBJ2-1; 9 bases match TRBD2. Germline CDR1 is SGDLS and CDR2 is YYNGEE. V lost 3 bases to trimming and J lost 4 bases; unmatched junction nucleotides: 11. The CDR3 runs 17 residues. CDR3 bases: TGTGCCAGCAGCGCCAGGAGTAGCGGGAGACGGTACAATGAGCAGTTCTTC. This encodes CASSARSSGRRYNEQFF.

V gene TRBV15 combines with J gene TRBJ2-2, with D hard to call. The CDR3 totals 14 residues. The V gene's germline CDR1 is LNHNV and CDR2 YYDKDF (reference sequence). The germline V and J ends were trimmed by 1 base and 6 bases, with 9 bases remaining between them. The CDR3 protein is CATSRVQVSGELFF. Written as DNA, the CDR3 is TGTGCCACCAGCAGAGTGCAAGTGTCCGGGGAGCTGTTTTTT.

The rearrangement links TRBV5-1 to TRBJ1-4, with D maybe TRBD1 (6 bases). The CDR3 totals 19 residues. Germline loops: CDR1 SGHRS, CDR2 YFSETQ. Between the trimmed V and J ends, which lost 4 bases and 8 bases, there was a span of 30 bases. The CDR3 nucleotides are TGCGCCAGCAGCAAAACGGGGGCGCTTAGCGTCCCCGGGACGGAAAAACTGTTTTTT. Translation: CASSKTGALSVPGTEKLFF.

This clone appeared a single time. The chain combines TRBV29-1 with TRBJ1-2; a possible D gene is TRBD1 (6 bases). V shed 1 base and J shed 8 bases, with 11 bases lying between them. The CDR3 consists of 12 residues. Germline CDR1 and CDR2: SQVTM and ANQGSEA. CDR3 DNA: TGCAGCGTTGAAGGGGGTCAGGGGGGCTACACCTTC. Translation: CSVEGGQGGYTF.

The J gene is TRBJ2-3, the V gene TRBV2; 11 bases agree with TRBD1. This CDR3 contains 13 residues. Germline values: CDR1 SNHLY, CDR2 FYNNEI. The trim removed 7 bases at V and 5 bases at J, leaving 2 bases unmatched. CDR3 sequence reads: CASTGQGGDTQYF. The DNA of the CDR3 is TGTGCCAGCACGGGACAGGGGGGAGATACGCAGTATTTT.